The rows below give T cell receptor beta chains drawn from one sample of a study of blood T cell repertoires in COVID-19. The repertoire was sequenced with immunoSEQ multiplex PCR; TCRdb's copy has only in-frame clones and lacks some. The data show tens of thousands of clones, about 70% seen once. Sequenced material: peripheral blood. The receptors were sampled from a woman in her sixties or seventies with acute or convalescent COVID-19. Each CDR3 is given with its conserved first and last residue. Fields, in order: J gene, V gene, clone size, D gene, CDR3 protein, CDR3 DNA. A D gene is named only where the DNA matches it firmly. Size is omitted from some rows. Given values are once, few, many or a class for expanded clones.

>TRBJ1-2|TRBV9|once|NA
CASSVGSGLPFNYGYTF
TGTGCCAGCAGCGTAGGGTCAGGCCTACCCTTTAACTATGGCTACACCTTC
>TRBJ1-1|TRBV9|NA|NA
CASSVGMNTEAFF
TGTGCCAGCAGCGTAGGTATGAACACTGAAGCTTTCTTT
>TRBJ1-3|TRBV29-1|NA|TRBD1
CSVGTATGNTIYF
TGCAGCGTGGGGACAGCAACTGGAAACACCATATATTTT
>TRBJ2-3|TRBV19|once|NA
CASSIIGGVSTDTQYF
TGTGCCAGTAGTATCATCGGAGGGGTTAGCACAGATACGCAGTATTTT
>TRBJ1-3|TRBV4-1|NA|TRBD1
CASSLGTVSGNTIYF
TGCGCCAGCAGCCTAGGGACAGTCTCTGGAAACACCATATATTTT
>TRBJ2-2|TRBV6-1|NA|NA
CASSGPTIRSAGELFF
TGTGCCAGCAGTGGTCCGACAATAAGGTCGGCCGGGGAGCTGTTTTTT
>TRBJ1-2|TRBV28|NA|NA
CANRVNGYGYTF
TGTGCCAACCGGGTCAACGGCTATGGCTACACCTTC
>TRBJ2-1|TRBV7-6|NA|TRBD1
CASSAGTGRSNEQFF
TGTGCCAGCAGCGCCGGGACAGGGAGGTCGAATGAGCAGTTCTTC
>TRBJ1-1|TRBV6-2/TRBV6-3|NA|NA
CASSYSKRRITEAFF
TGTGCCAGCAGTTACTCGAAAAGGAGGATCACTGAAGCTTTCTTT
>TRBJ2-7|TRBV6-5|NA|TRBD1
CASTPGQGTYEQYF
TGTGCCAGCACTCCGGGACAGGGGACCTACGAGCAGTACTTC
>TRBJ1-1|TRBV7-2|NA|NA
CASSLPREYTEAFF
TGTGCCAGCAGCTTACCAAGGGAGTACACTGAAGCTTTCTTT
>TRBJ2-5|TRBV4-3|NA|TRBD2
CASSQGLAGGETQYF
TGCGCCAGCAGCCAAGGGCTAGCGGGAGGAGAGACCCAGTACTTC
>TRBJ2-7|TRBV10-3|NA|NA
CAISDRDTVSYEQYF
TGTGCCATCAGTGACCGGGACACGGTCAGTTACGAGCAGTACTTC
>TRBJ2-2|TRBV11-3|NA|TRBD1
CASSLRQGAGTGELFF
TGTGCCAGCAGCTTGAGACAGGGGGCAGGAACCGGGGAGCTGTTTTTT
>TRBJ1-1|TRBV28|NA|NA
CASRAGMRNTEAFF
TGTGCCAGCAGGGCAGGGATGCGGAACACTGAAGCTTTCTTT
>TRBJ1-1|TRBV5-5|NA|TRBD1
CASIQGGNTEAFF
TGTGCCAGCATCCAGGGGGGGAACACTGAAGCTTTCTTT
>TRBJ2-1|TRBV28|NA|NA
CASSLDRLGSYEQFF
TGTGCCAGCAGTCTAGACAGGTTGGGTTCGTATGAGCAGTTCTTC
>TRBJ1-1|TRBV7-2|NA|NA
CASSAKTDLKNTEAFF
TGTGCCAGCAGCGCAAAGACAGATCTTAAGAACACTGAAGCTTTCTTT
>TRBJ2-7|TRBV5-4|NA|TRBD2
CASSLVGGALGGEQYF
TGTGCCAGCAGCTTGGTCGGGGGGGCTTTGGGCGGCGAGCAGTACTTC
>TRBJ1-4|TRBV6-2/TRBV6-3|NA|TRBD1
CASSRTGNYNEKLFF
TGTGCCAGCAGCCGGACAGGGAATTATAATGAAAAACTGTTTTTT
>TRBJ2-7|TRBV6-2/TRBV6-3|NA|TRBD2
CASSFLRASGSIEYF
TGTGCCAGCAGTTTCCTTCGGGCTAGCGGGAGCATCGAGTACTTC
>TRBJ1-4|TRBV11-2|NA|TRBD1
CASSQLTGKETNEKLFF
TGTGCCAGCAGCCAGTTGACAGGGAAAGAAACTAATGAAAAACTGTTTTTT
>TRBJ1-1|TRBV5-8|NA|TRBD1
CASSWTGGNEAFF
TGTGCCAGCAGCTGGACAGGGGGCAATGAAGCTTTCTTT
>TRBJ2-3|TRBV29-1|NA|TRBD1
CSVPGQRTDTQYF
TGCAGCGTGCCGGGACAGCGAACAGATACGCAGTATTTT
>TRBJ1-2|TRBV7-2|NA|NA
CASSLGYGGGYTF
TGTGCCAGCAGCTTAGGATACGGGGGTGGCTACACCTTC
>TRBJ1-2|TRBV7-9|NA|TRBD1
CASSRDRGERNGYTF
TGTGCCAGCAGCCGTGACAGGGGGGAAAGGAATGGCTACACCTTC
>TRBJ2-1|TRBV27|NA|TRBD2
CASSIGTSTYNEQFF
TGTGCCAGCAGTATCGGGACTAGTACCTACAATGAGCAGTTCTTC